The present T cell receptor beta chain was sequenced within a study of CD8+ T cells in alopecia areata. This CDR3 spans 14 amino acids. The germline CDR1 and CDR2 sequences are MDHEN and SYDVKM. Trimming cost V 2 bases and J 6 bases, with 10 bases left between them. Isolated RNA was reverse transcribed into cDNA used as the sequencing template. This table comes from immunoSEQ multiplex PCR, and its TCRdb copy is limited to in-frame clones, with some not included. The repertoire has tens of thousands of clones, 60% to 85% of them found once; the top ten carry about a fifth. This TCR was recovered from a human donor with alopecia areata. Material: NKG2D-low CD8+ T cells sorted from blood. The V call is TRBV28, the J call TRBJ2-2; a possible D gene is TRBD1 (6 bases). The chain's CDR3 is CASSLTGLAGELFF. The CDR3 DNA reads as TGTGCCAGCAGTTTAACAGGGTTAGCCGGGGAGCTGTTTTTT.